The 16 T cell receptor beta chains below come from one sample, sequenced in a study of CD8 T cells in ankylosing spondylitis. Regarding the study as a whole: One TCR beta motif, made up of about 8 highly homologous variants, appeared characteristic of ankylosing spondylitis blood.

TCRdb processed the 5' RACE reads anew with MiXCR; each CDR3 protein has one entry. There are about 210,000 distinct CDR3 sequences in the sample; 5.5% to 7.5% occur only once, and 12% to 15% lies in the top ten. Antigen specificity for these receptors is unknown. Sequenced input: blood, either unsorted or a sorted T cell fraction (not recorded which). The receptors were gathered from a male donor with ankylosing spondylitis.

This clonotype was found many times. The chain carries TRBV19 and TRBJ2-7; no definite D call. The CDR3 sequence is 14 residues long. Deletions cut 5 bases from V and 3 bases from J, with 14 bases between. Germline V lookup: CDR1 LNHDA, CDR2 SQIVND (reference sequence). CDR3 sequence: CASSVDGIDYEQYF. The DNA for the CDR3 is TGTGCCAGTAGTGTCGACGGCATCGACTACGAGCAGTACTTC.

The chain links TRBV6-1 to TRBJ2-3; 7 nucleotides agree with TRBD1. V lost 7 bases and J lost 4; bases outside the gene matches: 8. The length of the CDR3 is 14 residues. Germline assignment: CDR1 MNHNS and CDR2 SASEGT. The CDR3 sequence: CASTADRSPDTQYF. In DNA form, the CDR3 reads TGTGCCAGCACCGCGGACAGGTCCCCAGATACGCAGTATTTT.

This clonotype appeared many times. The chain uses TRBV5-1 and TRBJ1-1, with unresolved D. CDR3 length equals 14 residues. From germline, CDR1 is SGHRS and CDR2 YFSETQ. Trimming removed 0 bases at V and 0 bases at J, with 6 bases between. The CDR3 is CASSLATLNTEAFF. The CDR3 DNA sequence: TGCGCCAGCAGCTTGGCAACATTGAACACTGAAGCTTTCTTT.

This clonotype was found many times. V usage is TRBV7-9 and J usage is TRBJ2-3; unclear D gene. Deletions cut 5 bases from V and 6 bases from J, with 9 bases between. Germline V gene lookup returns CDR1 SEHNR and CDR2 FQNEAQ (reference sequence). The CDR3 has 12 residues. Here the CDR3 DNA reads TGTGCCAGCAGCGACGCTAGGGATACGCAGTATTTT. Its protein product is CASSDARDTQYF.

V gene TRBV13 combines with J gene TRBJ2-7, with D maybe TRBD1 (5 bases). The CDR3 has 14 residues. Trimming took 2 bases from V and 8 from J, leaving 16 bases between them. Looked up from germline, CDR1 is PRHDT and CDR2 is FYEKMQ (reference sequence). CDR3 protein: CASSLRREGAQQYF. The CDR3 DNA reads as TGTGCCAGCAGCTTAAGGAGAGAAGGGGCTCAGCAGTACTTC.

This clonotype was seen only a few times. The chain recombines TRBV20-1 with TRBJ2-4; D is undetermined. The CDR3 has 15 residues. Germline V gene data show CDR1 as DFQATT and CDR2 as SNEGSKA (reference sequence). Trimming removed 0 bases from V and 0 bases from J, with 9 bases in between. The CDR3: CSARERASAKNIQYF. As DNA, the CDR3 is TGCAGTGCTAGAGAGCGAGCCTCAGCCAAAAACATTCAGTACTTC.

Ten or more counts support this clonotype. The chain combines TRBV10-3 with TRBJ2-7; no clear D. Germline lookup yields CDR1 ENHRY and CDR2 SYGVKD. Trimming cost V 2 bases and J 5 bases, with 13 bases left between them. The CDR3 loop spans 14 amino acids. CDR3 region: CAISEAHLGNEQYF. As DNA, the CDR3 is TGTGCCATCAGTGAGGCACACCTTGGCAACGAGCAGTACTTC.

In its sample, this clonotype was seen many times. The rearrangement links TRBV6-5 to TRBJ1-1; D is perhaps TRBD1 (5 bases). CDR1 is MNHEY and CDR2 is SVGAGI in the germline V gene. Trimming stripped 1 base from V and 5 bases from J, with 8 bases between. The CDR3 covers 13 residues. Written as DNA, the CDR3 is TGTGCCAGCAGTTACTATGGGGGTACTGAAGCTTTCTTT. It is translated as CASSYYGGTEAFF.

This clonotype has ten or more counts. As DNA, the CDR3 is TGTGCCAGCAGTTACACTAGCGGGGTCCAAGAGACCCAGTACTTC. It codes for CASSYTSGVQETQYF. The chain links TRBV12-3 or TRBV12-4 to TRBJ2-5, with 10 bases lining up with TRBD2. The V segment lost 4 bases and the J segment 1 base; nucleotides outside the gene matches: 3. The CDR3 extends over 15 amino acids.

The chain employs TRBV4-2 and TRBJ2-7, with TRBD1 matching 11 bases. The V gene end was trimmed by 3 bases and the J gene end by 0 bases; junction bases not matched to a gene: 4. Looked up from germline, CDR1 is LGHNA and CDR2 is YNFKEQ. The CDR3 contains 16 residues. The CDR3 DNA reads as TGTGCCAGCAGCCACGCGGGACAGGGGGACTCCTACGAGCAGTACTTC. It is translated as CASSHAGQGDSYEQYF.

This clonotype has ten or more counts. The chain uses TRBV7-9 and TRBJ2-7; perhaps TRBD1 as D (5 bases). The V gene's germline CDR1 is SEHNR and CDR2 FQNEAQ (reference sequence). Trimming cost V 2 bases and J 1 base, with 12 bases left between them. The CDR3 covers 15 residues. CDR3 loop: CASSLLPGSSYEQYF. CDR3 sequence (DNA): TGTGCCAGCAGCTTACTCCCAGGGTCTTCCTACGAGCAGTACTTC.

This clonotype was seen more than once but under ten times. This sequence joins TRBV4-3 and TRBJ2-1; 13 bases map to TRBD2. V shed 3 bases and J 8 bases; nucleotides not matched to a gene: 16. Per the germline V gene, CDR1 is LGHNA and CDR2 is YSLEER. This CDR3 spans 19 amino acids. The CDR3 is CASSQAPMTGTSGTDEQFF. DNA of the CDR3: TGCGCCAGCAGCCAGGCACCCATGACCGGGACTAGCGGGACGGATGAGCAGTTCTTC.

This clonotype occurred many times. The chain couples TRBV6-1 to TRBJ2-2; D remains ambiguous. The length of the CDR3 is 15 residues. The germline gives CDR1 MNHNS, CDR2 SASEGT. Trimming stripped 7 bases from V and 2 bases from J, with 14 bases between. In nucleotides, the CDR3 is TGTGCCAGCATTGGTGGAACCGCCAACACCGGGGAGCTGTTTTTT. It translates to CASIGGTANTGELFF.

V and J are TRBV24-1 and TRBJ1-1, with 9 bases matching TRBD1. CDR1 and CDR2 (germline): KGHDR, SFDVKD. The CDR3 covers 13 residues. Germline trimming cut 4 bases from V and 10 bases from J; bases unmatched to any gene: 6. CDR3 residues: CATSDPTGGRAFF. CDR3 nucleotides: TGTGCCACCAGTGACCCGACAGGGGGTAGAGCTTTCTTT.

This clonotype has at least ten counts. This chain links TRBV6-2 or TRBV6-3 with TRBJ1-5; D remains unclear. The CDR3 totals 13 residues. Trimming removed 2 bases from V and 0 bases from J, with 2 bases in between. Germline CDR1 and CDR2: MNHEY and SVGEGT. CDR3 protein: CASSYGSNQPQHF. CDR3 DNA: TGTGCCAGCAGTTACGGTAGCAATCAGCCCCAGCATTTT.

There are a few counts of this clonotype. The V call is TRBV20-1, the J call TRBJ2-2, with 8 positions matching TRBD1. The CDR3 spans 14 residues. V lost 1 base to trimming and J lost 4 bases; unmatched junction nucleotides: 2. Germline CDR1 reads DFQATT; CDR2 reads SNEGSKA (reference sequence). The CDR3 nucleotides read TGCAGTGCTAGAGTTACAGGGGGCACCGGGGAGCTGTTTTTT. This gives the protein CSARVTGGTGELFF.